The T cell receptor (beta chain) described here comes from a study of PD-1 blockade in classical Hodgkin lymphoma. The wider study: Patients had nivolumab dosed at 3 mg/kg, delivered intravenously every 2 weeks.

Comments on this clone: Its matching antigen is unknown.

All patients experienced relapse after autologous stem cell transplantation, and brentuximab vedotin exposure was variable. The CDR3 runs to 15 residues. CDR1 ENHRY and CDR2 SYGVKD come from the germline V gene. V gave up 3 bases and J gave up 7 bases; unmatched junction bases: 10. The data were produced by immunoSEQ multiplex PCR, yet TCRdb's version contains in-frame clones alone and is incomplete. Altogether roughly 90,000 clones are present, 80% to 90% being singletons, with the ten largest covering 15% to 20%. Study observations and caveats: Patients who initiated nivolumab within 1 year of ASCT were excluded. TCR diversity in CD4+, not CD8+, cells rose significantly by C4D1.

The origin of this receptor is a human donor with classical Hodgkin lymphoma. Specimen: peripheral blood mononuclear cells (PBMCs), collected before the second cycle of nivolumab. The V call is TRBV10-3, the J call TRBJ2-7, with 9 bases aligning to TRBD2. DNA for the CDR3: TGTGCCATCAGTGACCCCCTAGCCAGCGGGGGGGAGCAGTACTTC. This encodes CAISDPLASGGEQYF.